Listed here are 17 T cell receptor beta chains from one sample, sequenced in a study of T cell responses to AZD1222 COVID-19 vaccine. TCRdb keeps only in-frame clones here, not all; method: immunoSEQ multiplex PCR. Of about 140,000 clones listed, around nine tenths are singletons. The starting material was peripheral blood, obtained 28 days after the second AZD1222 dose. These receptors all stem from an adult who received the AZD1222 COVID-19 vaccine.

The CDR3 reads CASSTDRGQVVGYTF. The CDR3 coding sequence is TGTGCCAGCAGTACCGACAGGGGGCAGGTGGTTGGCTACACCTTC. The chain joins TRBV2 to TRBJ1-2; 10 bases agree with TRBD1. The CDR3 has 15 amino acids. V shed 5 bases, J shed 7 bases, and the junction held 10 bases outside the gene matches. Germline CDR1 and CDR2: SNHLY and FYNNEI.

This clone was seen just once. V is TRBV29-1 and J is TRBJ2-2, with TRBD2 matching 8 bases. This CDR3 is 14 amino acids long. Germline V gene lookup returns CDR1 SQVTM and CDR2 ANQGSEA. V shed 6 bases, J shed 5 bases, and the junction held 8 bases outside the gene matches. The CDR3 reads CSVGPGLVTGELFF. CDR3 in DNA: TGCAGCGTCGGCCCGGGACTAGTGACCGGGGAGCTGTTTTTT.

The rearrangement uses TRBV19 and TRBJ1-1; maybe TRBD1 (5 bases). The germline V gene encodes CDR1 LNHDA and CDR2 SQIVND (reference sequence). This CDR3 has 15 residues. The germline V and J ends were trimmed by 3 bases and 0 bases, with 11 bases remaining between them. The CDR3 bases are TGTGCCAGTAGTATCCCGGGACGGGTGAACACTGAAGCTTTCTTT. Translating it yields CASSIPGRVNTEAFF.

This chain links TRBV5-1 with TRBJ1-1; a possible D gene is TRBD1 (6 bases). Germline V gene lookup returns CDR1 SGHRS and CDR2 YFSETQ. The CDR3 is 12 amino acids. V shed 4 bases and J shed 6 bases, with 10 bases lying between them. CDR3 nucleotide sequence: TGCGCCAGCAGCGTAGGGGGGGCTGAAGCTTTCTTT. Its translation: CASSVGGAEAFF.

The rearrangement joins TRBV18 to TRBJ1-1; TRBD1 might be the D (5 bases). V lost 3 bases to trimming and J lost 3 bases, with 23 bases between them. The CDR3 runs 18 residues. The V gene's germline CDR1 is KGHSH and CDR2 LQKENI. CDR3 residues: CASSPRAGPFGSDTEAFF. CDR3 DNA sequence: TGTGCCAGCTCACCGCGGGCAGGGCCTTTTGGATCGGACACTGAAGCTTTCTTT. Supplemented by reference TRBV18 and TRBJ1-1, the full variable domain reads NAGVMQNPRHLVRRRGQEARLRCSPMKGHSHVYWYRQLPEEGLKFMVYLQKENIIDESGMPKERFSAEFPKEGPSILRIQQVVRGDSAAYFCASSPRAGPFGSDTEAFFGQGTRLTVV.

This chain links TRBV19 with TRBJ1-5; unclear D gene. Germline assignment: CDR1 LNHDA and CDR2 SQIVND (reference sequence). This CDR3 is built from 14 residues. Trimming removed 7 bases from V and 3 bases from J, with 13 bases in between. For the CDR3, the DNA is TGTGCCAGTAAGCCCGGAGGGTACAATCAGCCCCAGCATTTT. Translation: CASKPGGYNQPQHF.

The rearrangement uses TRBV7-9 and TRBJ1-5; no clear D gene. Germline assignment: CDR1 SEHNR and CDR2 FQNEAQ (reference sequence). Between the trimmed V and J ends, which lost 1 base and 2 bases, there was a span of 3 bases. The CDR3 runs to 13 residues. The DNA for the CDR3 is TGTGCCAGCAGCTTAGATGGCAATCAGCCCCAGCATTTT. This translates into CASSLDGNQPQHF.

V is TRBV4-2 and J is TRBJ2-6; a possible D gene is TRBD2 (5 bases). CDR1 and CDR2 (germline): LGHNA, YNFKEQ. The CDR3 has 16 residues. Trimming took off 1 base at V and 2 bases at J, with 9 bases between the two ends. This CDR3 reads CASSQGFGTGANVLTF. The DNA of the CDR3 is TGTGCCAGCAGCCAAGGATTCGGGACTGGGGCCAACGTCCTGACTTTC.

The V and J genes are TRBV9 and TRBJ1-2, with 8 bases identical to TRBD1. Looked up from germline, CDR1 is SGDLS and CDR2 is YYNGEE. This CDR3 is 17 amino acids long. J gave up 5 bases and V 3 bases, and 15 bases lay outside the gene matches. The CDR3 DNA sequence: TGTGCCAGCAGCGATCACCCCGGACAGGGTGTCATTTATGGCTACACCTTC. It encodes CASSDHPGQGVIYGYTF.

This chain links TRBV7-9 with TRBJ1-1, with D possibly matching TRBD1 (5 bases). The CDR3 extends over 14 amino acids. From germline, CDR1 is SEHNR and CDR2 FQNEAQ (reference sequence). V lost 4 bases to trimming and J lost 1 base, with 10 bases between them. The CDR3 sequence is CASSSQQANTEAFF. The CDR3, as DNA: TGTGCCAGCAGCTCCCAACAGGCGAACACTGAAGCTTTCTTT.

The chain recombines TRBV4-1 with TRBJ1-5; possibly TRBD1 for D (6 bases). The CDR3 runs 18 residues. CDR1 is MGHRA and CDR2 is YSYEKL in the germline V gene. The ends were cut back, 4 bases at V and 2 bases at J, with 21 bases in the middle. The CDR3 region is CASSLRGPLQGGNQPQHF. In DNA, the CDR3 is TGCGCCAGCAGCCTTAGGGGCCCCCTACAGGGAGGCAATCAGCCCCAGCATTTT.

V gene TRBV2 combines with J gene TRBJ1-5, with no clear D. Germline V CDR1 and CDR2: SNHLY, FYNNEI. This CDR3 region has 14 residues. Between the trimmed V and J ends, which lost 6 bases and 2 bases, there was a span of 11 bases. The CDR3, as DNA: TGTGCCAGCAGAAAGGGTAGAGGCAATCAGCCCCAGCATTTT. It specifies CASRKGRGNQPQHF.

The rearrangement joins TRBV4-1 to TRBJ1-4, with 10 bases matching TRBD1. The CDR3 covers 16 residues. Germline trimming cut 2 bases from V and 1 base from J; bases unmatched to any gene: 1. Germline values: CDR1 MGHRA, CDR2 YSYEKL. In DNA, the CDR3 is TGCGCCAGCAGCCAATGGGACAGGGGAACTAATGAAAAACTGTTTTTT. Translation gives CASSQWDRGTNEKLFF.

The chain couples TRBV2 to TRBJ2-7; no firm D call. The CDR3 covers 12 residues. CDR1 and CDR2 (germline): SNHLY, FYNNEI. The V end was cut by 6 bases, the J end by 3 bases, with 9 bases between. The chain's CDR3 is CASRRALYEQYF. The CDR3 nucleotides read TGTGCCAGCAGAAGGGCACTCTACGAGCAGTACTTC.

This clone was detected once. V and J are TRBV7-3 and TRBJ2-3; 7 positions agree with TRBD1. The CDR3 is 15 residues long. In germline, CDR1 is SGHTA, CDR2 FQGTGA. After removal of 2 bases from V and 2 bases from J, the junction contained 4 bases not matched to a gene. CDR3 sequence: CASSLSGTVTDTQYF. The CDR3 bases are TGTGCCAGCAGCTTATCGGGGACAGTCACAGATACGCAGTATTTT.

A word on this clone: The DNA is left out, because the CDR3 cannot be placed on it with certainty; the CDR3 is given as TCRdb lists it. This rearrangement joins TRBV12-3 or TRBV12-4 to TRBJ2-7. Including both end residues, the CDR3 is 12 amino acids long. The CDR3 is CASSFGAGEQYF.

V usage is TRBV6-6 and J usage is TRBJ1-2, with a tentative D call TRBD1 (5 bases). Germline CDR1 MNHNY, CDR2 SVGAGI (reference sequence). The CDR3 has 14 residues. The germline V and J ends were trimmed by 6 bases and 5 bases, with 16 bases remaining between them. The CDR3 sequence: CASRDHLGTYGYTF. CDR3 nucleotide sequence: TGTGCCAGCAGAGATCACCTAGGGACTTATGGCTACACCTTC.